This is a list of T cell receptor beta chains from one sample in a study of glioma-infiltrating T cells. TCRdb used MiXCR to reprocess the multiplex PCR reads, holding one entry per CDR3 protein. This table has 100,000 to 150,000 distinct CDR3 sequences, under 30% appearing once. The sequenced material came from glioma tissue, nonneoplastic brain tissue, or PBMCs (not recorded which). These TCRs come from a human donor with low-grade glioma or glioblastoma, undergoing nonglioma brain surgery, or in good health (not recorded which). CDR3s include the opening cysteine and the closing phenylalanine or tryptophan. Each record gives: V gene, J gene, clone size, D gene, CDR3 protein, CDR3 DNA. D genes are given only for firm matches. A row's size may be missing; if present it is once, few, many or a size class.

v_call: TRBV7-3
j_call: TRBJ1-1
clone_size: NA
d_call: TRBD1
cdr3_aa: CASSLKPGDRAGSEAFF
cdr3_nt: TGTGCCAGCAGCTTAAAGCCCGGGGACAGGGCTGGGTCTGAAGCTTTCTTT

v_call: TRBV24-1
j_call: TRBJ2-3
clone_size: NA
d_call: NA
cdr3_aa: CATSRETSTDTQYF
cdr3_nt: TGTGCCACCAGTAGGGAGACTAGCACAGATACGCAGTATTTT

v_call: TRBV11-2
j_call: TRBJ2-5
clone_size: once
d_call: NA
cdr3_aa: CASSLVPTGQETQYF
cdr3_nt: TGTGCCAGCAGCTTAGTCCCGACAGGCCAAGAGACCCAGTACTTC

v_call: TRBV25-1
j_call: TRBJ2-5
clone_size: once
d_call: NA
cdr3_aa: CASSRPPLRETQYF
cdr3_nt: TGTGCCAGCAGTCGTCCTCCCCTAAGGGAGACCCAGTACTTC

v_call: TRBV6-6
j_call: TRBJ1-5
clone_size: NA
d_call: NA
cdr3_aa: CASSYRPGGDQPQHF
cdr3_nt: TGTGCCAGCAGTTACCGCCCGGGCGGGGATCAGCCCCAGCATTTT

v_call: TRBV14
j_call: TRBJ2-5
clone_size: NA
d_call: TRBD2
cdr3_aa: CASSQAGGSRETQYF
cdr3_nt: TGTGCCAGCAGCCAAGCCGGGGGGTCGCGAGAGACCCAGTACTTC

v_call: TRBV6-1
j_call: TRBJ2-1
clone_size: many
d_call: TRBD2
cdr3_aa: CASKTYSGGYNEQFF
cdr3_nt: TGTGCCAGCAAAACCTATAGCGGGGGATACAATGAGCAGTTCTTC

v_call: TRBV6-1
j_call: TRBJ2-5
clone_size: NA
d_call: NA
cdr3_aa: CASILGRETQYF
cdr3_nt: TGTGCCAGCATACTCGGCCGGGAGACCCAGTACTTC

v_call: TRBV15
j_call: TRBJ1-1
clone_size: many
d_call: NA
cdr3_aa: CATSRDTAGNTEAFF
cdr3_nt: TGTGCCACCAGCAGAGATACCGCAGGTAACACTGAAGCTTTCTTT

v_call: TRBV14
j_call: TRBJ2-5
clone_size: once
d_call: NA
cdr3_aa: CASSAATGRETQYF
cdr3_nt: TGTGCCAGCAGCGCAGCGACAGGTAGAGAGACCCAGTACTTC

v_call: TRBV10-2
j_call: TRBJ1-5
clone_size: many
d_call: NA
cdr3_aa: CASSDSDSNQPQHF
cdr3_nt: TGCGCCAGCAGTGACTCAGACAGCAATCAGCCCCAGCATTTT

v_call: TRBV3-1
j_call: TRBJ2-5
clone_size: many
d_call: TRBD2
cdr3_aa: CASSPGGGVETQYF
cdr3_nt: TGTGCCAGCAGCCCCGGGGGGGGCGTGGAGACCCAGTACTTC

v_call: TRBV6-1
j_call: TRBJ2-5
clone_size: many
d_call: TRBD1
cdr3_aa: CASRDSLQETQYF
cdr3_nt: TGTGCCAGCCGGGACAGCCTCCAAGAGACCCAGTACTTC

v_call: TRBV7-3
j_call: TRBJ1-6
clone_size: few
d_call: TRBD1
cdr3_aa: CASSLVGTGGDNSPLHF
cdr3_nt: TGTGCCAGCAGCTTGGTGGGGACAGGGGGAGATAATTCACCCCTCCACTTT

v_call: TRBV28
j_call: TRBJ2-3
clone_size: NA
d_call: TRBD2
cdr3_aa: CASIDGLAATTQYF
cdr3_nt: TGTGCCAGCATCGACGGACTAGCGGCAACAACGCAGTATTTT

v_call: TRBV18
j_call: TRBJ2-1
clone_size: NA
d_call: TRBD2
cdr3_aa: CASSPRTSGGRDEQFF
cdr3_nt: TGTGCCAGCTCACCCCGGACTAGCGGGGGTCGGGATGAGCAGTTCTTC

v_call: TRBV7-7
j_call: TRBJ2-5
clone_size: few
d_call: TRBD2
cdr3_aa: CASSISGGFETQYF
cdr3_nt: TGTGCTAGCAGCATTAGCGGGGGGTTTGAGACCCAGTACTTC

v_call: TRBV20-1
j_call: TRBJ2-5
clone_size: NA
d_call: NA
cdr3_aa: CSARSRQGTETQYF
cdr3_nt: TGCAGTGCTAGATCGCGTCAGGGTACGGAGACCCAGTACTTC

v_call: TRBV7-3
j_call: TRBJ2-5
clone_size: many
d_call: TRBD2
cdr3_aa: CASSSGLVGETQYF
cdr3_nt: TGTGCCAGCAGCTCGGGACTAGTTGGGGAGACCCAGTACTTC

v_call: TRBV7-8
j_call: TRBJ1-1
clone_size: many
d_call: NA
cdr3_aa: CASSGEAGYEAFF
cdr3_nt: TGTGCCAGCAGCGGTGAGGCCGGGTATGAAGCTTTCTTT

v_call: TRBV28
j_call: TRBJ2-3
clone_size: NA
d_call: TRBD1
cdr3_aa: CASSLAEQGPRDTQYF
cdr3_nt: TGTGCCAGCAGTTTGGCGGAACAGGGGCCAAGAGATACGCAGTATTTT

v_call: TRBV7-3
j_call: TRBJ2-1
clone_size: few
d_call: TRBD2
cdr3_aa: CASSLSGLAGGNNEQFF
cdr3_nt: TGTGCCAGCAGCTTATCTGGACTAGCGGGGGGTAACAATGAGCAGTTCTTC

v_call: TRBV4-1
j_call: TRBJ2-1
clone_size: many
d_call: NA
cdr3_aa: CASSQDGRDSYNEQFF
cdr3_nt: TGCGCCAGCAGCCAAGATGGGCGGGACTCCTACAATGAGCAGTTCTTC

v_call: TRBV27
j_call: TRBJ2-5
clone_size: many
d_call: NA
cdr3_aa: CATGRLQETQYF
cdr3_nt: TGTGCCACCGGACGGTTGCAAGAGACCCAGTACTTC

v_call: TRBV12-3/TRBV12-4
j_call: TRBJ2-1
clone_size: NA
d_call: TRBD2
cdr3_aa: CASSSSGGGDEQFF
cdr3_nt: TGTGCCAGCAGCTCTAGCGGGGGGGGGGATGAGCAGTTCTTC

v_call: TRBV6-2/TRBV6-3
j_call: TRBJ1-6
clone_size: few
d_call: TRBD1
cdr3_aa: CASSYMGQGTNNSPLHF
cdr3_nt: TGTGCCAGCAGTTATATGGGACAGGGGACGAATAATTCACCCCTCCACTTT

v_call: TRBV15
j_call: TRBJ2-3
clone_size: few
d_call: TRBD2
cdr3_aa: CATSTGLAGGSAQYF
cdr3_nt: TGTGCCACCAGCACCGGGTTGGCGGGGGGCAGTGCGCAGTATTTT

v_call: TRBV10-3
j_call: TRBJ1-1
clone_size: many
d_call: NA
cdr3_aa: CAISGQQNTEAFF
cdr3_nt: TGTGCCATCAGTGGCCAGCAAAACACTGAAGCTTTCTTT